Below are 23 T cell receptor beta chains sequenced from a single sample in a study of blood T cell repertoires in COVID-19. The data were produced by immunoSEQ multiplex PCR, yet TCRdb's version contains in-frame clones alone and is incomplete. The table shows about 80,000 clones, with 70% to 90% occurring only once. Sequencing was performed on peripheral blood. Receptors originate from a woman older than 75 with acute or convalescent COVID-19.

In DNA form, the CDR3 reads TGTGCCAGCAGCTTACCTGGACTAGCGGGATCTGAGCAGTTCTTC. Translating it yields CASSLPGLAGSEQFF. This chain uses TRBV11-2 with TRBJ2-1; 12 bases align to TRBD2. The junction had 5 bases not matched to a gene; V was cut back by 2 bases and J by 9 bases. The CDR3 is 15 residues long. CDR1 SGHAT and CDR2 FQNNGV come from the germline V gene.

The chain links TRBV20-1 to TRBJ2-1; unclear D gene. The CDR3 is made up of 11 amino acids. Germline V gene data show CDR1 as DFQATT and CDR2 as SNEGSKA (reference sequence). V was pared by 3 bases and J by 14 bases, with 14 bases between. In DNA, the CDR3 is TGCAGTGCTAGCGCGGCGGCGAGCAAGTTCTTC. This codes for CSASAAASKFF.

This chain uses TRBV7-3 with TRBJ1-2; TRBD1 agrees at 9 bases. The CDR3 covers 13 residues. Trimming removed 5 bases from V and 5 bases from J; junction bases left unmatched: 3. Germline CDR1 SGHTA, CDR2 FQGTGA. The CDR3 loop is CASSPDRGYGYTF. The CDR3 DNA reads TGTGCCAGCAGCCCGGACAGGGGATATGGCTACACCTTC.

The genes are TRBV6-6 and TRBJ2-3, with no clear D. Germline V gene lookup returns CDR1 MNHNY and CDR2 SVGAGI (reference sequence). This CDR3 has 12 amino acids. This chain's CDR3 is CSLAASTDTQYF. DNA of the CDR3: TGTTCCCTGGCGGCAAGCACAGATACGCAGTATTTT.

This chain links TRBV6-5 with TRBJ1-2; D gene unclear. Germline-derived CDR1 and CDR2 are MNHEY and SVGAGI. The CDR3 is 14 amino acids. The germline V and J ends were trimmed by 8 bases and 8 bases, with 21 bases remaining between them. CDR3 DNA: TGTGCCAGCGACGACGGAATTCTGGGCCAAGGCTACACCTTC. This codes for CASDDGILGQGYTF.

This clone was seen more than once but under ten times. The rearrangement joins TRBV15 to TRBJ2-1; D is unresolved. The CDR3 is made up of 14 amino acids. Germline V gene sequence: CDR1 LNHNV, CDR2 YYDKDF (reference sequence). The V gene lost 2 bases and the J gene lost 10 bases, with 15 bases spanning the gap. The CDR3 loop reads CATSRLSTLGEQFF. The CDR3 nucleotides read TGTGCCACCAGCAGACTATCCACACTCGGGGAGCAGTTCTTC.

This clone was seen more than once but under ten times. V and J are TRBV29-1 and TRBJ2-3, with a tentative D call TRBD2 (5 bases). CDR1 is SQVTM and CDR2 is ANQGSEA in the germline V gene. CDR3 length equals 11 residues. V was cut by 7 bases and J by 6 bases, with 11 bases left in between. In DNA form, the CDR3 reads TGCAGCGCCAAAATAGCGGATACGCAGTATTTT. This encodes CSAKIADTQYF.

A single count supports this clone. The gene calls are TRBV18 and TRBJ2-6; D uncertain. CDR1 and CDR2 from the germline V gene are KGHSH and LQKENI. Trimming removed 0 bases from V and 0 bases from J, with 9 bases in between. The CDR3 runs 17 residues. The CDR3 DNA follows: TGTGCCAGCTCACCACCCAATGGCGGCTCTGGGGCCAACGTCCTGACTTTC. Its protein product is CASSPPNGGSGANVLTF.

V gene TRBV5-1 combines with J gene TRBJ2-1, with D maybe TRBD2 (5 bases). CDR1 and CDR2 (germline): SGHRS, YFSETQ. Trimming stripped 6 bases from V and 6 bases from J, with 25 bases between. This CDR3 contains 17 residues. CDR3 DNA sequence: TGCGCCAGCACCCCCGATAACGGGATTGGAGTCGTCAATGAGCAGTTCTTC. It encodes CASTPDNGIGVVNEQFF.

V usage is TRBV11-2 and J usage is TRBJ2-3; perhaps TRBD2 as D (5 bases). CDR3 size: 13 residues. The germline V and J ends were trimmed by 3 bases and 3 bases, with 7 bases remaining between them. CDR1 is SGHAT and CDR2 is FQNNGV in the germline V gene. Written as DNA, the CDR3 is TGTGCCAGCAGCTTGAGGAGGACAGATACGCAGTATTTT. Translated: CASSLRRTDTQYF.

This chain uses TRBV15 with TRBJ1-4, with 7 positions matching TRBD1. The CDR3 runs to 16 residues. V trimming: 4 bases; J trimming: 0 bases; junction bases outside the gene matches: 5. The germline V gene encodes CDR1 LNHNV and CDR2 YYDKDF (reference sequence). CDR3 sequence reads: CATSTLGQATNEKLFF. The CDR3 nucleotides read TGTGCCACCAGCACCCTAGGACAGGCAACTAATGAAAAACTGTTTTTT.

The rearrangement joins TRBV6-6 to TRBJ1-1, with TRBD1 matching 11 bases. The V gene end was trimmed by 5 bases and the J gene end by 1 base; junction bases not matched to a gene: 6. Looked up from germline, CDR1 is MNHNY and CDR2 is SVGAGI (reference sequence). The CDR3 sequence is 16 residues long. CDR3 protein: CASSVGQGAKNTEAFF. In DNA form, the CDR3 reads TGTGCCAGCAGTGTTGGACAGGGGGCGAAGAACACTGAAGCTTTCTTT.

The J gene is TRBJ2-1, the V gene TRBV19; 15 bases are a match to TRBD2. This CDR3 is 18 amino acids long. Germline values: CDR1 LNHDA, CDR2 SQIVND (reference sequence). V trimming: 0 bases; J trimming: 7 bases; junction bases outside the gene matches: 7. The CDR3 DNA reads as TGTGCCAGTAGTATAGACCGGACTAGCGGGGGGGCAGAGAATGAGCAGTTCTTC. Its protein product is CASSIDRTSGGAENEQFF.

V usage is TRBV3-1 (or the pseudogene TRBV3-2) and J usage is TRBJ1-1; possibly TRBD1 for D (6 bases). There are 16 residues in the CDR3. The V end was cut by 4 bases, the J end by 0 bases, with 15 bases between. Germline assignment: CDR1 LGHDT and CDR2 YNNKEL (reference sequence). The CDR3 region is CASSRPTGIMNTEAFF. The CDR3, as DNA: TGTGCCAGCAGCCGCCCGACAGGAATCATGAACACTGAAGCTTTCTTT.

The chain employs TRBV4-1 and TRBJ1-1; maybe TRBD1 (6 bases). V was cut by 7 bases and J by 3 bases, with 12 bases left in between. The CDR3 consists of 13 residues. Germline CDR1 MGHRA, CDR2 YSYEKL. CDR3 DNA sequence: TGCGCCAGCAATACGGGGGGCCACACTGAAGCTTTCTTT. Its protein is CASNTGGHTEAFF.

V gene TRBV29-1 combines with J gene TRBJ2-5, with D possibly being TRBD2 (6 bases). Germline CDR1 SQVTM, CDR2 ANQGSEA. The germline V and J ends were trimmed by 7 bases and 0 bases, with 18 bases remaining between them. This CDR3 has 15 residues. Written as DNA, the CDR3 is TGCAGCGGCGGGACGAGACACGGCTACCAAGAGACCCAGTACTTC. Protein: CSGGTRHGYQETQYF.

This sequence joins TRBV29-1 and TRBJ1-1; 7 positions match TRBD1. Germline V gene lookup returns CDR1 SQVTM and CDR2 ANQGSEA. The V gene end was trimmed by 4 bases and the J gene end by 0 bases; junction bases not matched to a gene: 8. The CDR3 is made up of 15 amino acids. The CDR3 region has the DNA TGCAGCGTTGTAGGTCAGGGGGTTATGAACACTGAAGCTTTCTTT. Translation gives CSVVGQGVMNTEAFF.

The gene calls are TRBV27 and TRBJ1-6; D perhaps matches TRBD1 (6 bases). The CDR3 runs 15 residues. The germline V and J ends were trimmed by 3 bases and 10 bases, with 16 bases remaining between them. Germline V CDR1 and CDR2: MNHEY, SMNVEV (reference sequence). CDR3 loop: CASSFSVQGLSPLHF. The CDR3 coding sequence is TGTGCCAGCAGTTTCTCGGTGCAGGGGTTATCACCCCTCCACTTT.

The chain couples TRBV2 to TRBJ2-6; D uncertain. This CDR3 has 15 amino acids. Germline CDR1 reads SNHLY; CDR2 reads FYNNEI. V lost 10 bases to trimming and J lost 0 bases, with 13 bases between them. Here the CDR3 reads CATTSSISGANVLTF. DNA for the CDR3: TGTGCCACCACTTCATCGATCTCTGGGGCCAACGTCCTGACTTTC.

This chain uses TRBV6-1 with TRBJ2-2, with D possibly matching TRBD1 (6 bases). V was cut by 2 bases and J by 4 bases, with 14 bases left in between. CDR3 length: 16 amino acids. Germline V gene data show CDR1 as MNHNS and CDR2 as SASEGT. The CDR3 is CASSETGILGTGELFF. CDR3 sequence (DNA): TGTGCCAGCAGTGAAACAGGGATACTTGGCACCGGGGAGCTGTTTTTT.

The rearrangement joins TRBV6-1 to TRBJ2-2; 11 bases fit TRBD2. This CDR3 region has 16 residues. Trimming took 2 bases from V and 6 from J; bases not matched to a gene: 5. Per the germline V gene, CDR1 is MNHNS and CDR2 is SASEGT. The CDR3 nucleotides are TGTGCCAGCAGTGAATCGAGACTAGCGGGACCCGGGGAGCTGTTTTTT. Translation: CASSESRLAGPGELFF.

This chain connects TRBV5-1 to TRBJ2-1, with 8 bases matching TRBD2. Germline V gives CDR1 SGHRS, CDR2 YFSETQ. Germline trimming cut 0 bases from V and 2 bases from J; bases unmatched to any gene: 1. The CDR3 has 15 amino acids. This chain's CDR3 is CASSLAAGAYNEQFF. The CDR3 DNA reads TGCGCCAGCAGCTTGGCAGCGGGGGCCTACAATGAGCAGTTCTTC.

The chain combines TRBV18 with TRBJ2-7, with a weak D call TRBD1 (6 bases). Trimming removed 0 bases at V and 3 bases at J, with 15 bases between. The V gene's germline CDR1 is KGHSH and CDR2 LQKENI. This CDR3 is 16 amino acids long. The DNA for the CDR3 is TGTGCCAGCTCACCACCGACAGGACCTCCCGTCTACGAGCAGTACTTC. Translated: CASSPPTGPPVYEQYF.